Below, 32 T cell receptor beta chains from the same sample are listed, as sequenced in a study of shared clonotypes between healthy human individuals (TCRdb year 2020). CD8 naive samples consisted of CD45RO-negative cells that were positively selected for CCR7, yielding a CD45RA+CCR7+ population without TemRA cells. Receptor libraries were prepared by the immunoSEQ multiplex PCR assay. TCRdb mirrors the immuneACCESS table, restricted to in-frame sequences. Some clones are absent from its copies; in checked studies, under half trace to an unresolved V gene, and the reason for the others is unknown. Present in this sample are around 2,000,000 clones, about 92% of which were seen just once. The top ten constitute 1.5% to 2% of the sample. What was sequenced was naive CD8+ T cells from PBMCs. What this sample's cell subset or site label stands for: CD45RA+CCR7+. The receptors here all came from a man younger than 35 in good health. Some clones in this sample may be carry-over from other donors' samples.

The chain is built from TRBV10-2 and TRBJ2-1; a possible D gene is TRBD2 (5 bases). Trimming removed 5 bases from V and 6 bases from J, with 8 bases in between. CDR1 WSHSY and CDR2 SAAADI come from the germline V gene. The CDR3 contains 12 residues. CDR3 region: CASSSSINEQFF. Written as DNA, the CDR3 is TGCGCCAGCAGTTCTAGCATCAATGAGCAGTTCTTC.

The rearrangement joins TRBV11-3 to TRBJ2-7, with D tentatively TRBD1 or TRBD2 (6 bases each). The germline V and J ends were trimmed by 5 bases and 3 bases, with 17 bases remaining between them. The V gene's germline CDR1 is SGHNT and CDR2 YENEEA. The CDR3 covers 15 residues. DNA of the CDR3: TGTGCCAGCAGCGCCGGGGGCTCCCCGGGCTACGAGCAGTACTTC. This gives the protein CASSAGGSPGYEQYF.

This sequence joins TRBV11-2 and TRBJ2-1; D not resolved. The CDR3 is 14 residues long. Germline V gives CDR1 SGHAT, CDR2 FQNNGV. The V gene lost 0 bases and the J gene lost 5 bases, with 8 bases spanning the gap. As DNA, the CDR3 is TGTGCCAGCAGCTTAGATCTGGGCCACAATGAGCAGTTCTTC. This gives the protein CASSLDLGHNEQFF.

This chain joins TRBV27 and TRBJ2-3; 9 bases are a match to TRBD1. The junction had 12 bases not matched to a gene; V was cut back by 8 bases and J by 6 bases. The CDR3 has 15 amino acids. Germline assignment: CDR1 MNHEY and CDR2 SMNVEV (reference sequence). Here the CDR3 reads CASWTGVPQGDTQYF. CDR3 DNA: TGTGCCAGCTGGACAGGGGTCCCCCAGGGGGATACGCAGTATTTT.

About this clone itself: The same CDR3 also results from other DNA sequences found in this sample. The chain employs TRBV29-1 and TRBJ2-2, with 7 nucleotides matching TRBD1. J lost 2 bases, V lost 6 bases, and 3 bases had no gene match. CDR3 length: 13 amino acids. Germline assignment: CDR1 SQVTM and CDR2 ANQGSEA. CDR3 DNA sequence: TGCAGCGTGAGACAGGGTAACACCGGGGAGCTGTTTTTT. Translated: CSVRQGNTGELFF.

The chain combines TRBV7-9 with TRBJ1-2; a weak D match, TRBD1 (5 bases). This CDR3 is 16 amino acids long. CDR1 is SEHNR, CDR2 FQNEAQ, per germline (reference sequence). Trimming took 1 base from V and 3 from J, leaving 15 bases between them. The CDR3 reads CASSLGDSPRDYGYTF. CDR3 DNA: TGTGCCAGCAGCTTAGGGGACTCACCCAGGGACTATGGCTACACCTTC.

The CDR3 DNA follows: TGCGCCAGCAGCCAGGTTACCAAGGACAGCCTCCAAGGAGCTCAGCCCCAGCATTTT. It yields the protein CASSQVTKDSLQGAQPQHF. The chain carries TRBV4-1 and TRBJ1-5; a possible D gene is TRBD1 (6 bases). The CDR3 totals 19 residues. CDR1 is MGHRA and CDR2 is YSYEKL in the germline V gene. The V gene lost 3 bases and the J gene lost 6 bases, with 27 bases spanning the gap.

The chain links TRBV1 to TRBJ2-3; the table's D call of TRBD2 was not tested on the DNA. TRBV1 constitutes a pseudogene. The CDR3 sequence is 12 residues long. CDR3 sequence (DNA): TGCACCGGGGGGCTAGCGGGAGATACGCAGTATTTT. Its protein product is CTGGLAGDTQYF.

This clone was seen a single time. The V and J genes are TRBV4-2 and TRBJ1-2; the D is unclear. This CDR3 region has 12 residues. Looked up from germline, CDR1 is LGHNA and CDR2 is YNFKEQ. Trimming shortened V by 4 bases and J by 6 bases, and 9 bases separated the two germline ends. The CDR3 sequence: CASSPRGDGYTF. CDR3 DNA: TGTGCCAGCAGCCCCCGCGGGGATGGCTACACCTTC.

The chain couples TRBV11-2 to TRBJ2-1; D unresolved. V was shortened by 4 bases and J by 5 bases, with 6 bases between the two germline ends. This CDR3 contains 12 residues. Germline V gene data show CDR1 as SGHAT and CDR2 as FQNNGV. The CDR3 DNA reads TGTGCCAGCAGCTGGCTGGACAATGAGCAGTTCTTC. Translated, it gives CASSWLDNEQFF.

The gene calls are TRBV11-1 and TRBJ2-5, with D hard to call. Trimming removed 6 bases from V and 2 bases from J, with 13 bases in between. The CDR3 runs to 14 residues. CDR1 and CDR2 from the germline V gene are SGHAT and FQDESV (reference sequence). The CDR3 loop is CASSPRGAQETQYF. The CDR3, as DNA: TGTGCCAGCAGTCCCCGCGGCGCGCAAGAGACCCAGTACTTC.

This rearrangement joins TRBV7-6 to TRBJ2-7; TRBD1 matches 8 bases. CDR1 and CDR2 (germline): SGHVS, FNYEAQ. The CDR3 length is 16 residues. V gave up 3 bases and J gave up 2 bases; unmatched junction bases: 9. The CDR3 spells CASSLSGQANPYEQYF. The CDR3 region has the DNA TGTGCCAGCAGCTTGTCGGGACAGGCCAACCCCTACGAGCAGTACTTC.

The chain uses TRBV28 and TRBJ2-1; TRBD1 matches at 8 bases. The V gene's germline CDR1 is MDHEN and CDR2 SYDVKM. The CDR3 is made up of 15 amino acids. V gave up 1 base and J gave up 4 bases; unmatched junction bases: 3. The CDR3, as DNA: TGTGCCAGCAGTTTATTGAGGACAGGGTACAATGAGCAGTTCTTC. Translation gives CASSLLRTGYNEQFF.

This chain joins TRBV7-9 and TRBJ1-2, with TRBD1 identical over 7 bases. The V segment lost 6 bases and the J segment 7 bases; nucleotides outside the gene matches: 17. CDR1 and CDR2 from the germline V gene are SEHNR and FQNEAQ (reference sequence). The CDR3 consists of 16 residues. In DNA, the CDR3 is TGTGCCAGCAGTCGACCACAGGGGCTTTCGAGTAGTGGCTACACCTTC. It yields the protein CASSRPQGLSSSGYTF. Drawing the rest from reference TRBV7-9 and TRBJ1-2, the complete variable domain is DTGVSQNPRHKITKRGQNVTFRCDPISEHNRLYWYRQTLGQGPEFLTYFQNEAQLEKSRLLSDRFSAERPKGSFSTLEIQRTEQGDSAMYLCASSRPQGLSSSGYTFGSGTRLTVV.

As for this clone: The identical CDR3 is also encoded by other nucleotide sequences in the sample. CDR3 protein: CASSARGGYEQYF. The DNA of the CDR3 is TGTGCCAGCAGCGCACGAGGAGGCTACGAGCAGTACTTC. V is TRBV27 and J is TRBJ2-7, with D perhaps TRBD2 (5 bases). V gave up 6 bases and J gave up 3 bases, with 12 bases separating them. This CDR3 has 13 amino acids. CDR1 MNHEY and CDR2 SMNVEV come from the germline V gene (reference sequence).

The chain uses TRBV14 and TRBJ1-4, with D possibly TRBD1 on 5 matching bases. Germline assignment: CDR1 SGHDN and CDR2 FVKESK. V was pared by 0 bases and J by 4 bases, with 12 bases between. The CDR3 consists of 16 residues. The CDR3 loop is CASSQDPGDFNEKLFF. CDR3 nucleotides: TGTGCCAGCAGCCAAGATCCCGGGGACTTTAATGAAAAACTGTTTTTT.

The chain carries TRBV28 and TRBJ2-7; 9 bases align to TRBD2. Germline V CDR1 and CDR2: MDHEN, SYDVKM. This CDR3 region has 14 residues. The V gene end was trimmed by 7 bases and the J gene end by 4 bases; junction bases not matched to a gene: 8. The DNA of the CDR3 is TGTGCCAGCACCCCCCGCGGGAGGGGTTACGAGCAGTACTTC. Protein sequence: CASTPRGRGYEQYF. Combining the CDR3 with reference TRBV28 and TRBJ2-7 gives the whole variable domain DVKVTQSSRYLVKRTGEKVFLECVQDMDHENMFWYRQDPGLGLRLIYFSYDVKMKEKGDIPEGYSVSREKKERFSLILESASTNQTSMYLCASTPRGRGYEQYFGPGTRLTVT.

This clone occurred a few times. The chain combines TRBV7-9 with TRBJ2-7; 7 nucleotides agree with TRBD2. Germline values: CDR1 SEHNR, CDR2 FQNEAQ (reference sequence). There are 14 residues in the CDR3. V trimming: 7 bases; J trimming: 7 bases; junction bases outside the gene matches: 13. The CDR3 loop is CASTITPGGSEQYF. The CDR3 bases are TGTGCCAGCACTATCACGCCGGGGGGATCTGAGCAGTACTTC.

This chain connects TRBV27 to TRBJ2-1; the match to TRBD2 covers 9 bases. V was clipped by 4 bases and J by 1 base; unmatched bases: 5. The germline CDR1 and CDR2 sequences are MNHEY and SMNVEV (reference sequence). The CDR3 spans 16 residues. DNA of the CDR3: TGTGCCAGCAGTTCAATAGCGGGAGAGTCCTACAATGAGCAGTTCTTC. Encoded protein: CASSSIAGESYNEQFF.

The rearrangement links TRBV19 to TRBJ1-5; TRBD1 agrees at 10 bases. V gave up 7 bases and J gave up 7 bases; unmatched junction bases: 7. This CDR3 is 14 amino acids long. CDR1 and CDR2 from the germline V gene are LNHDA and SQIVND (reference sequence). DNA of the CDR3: TGTGCCAGTATGGGACAGGGGATCCGGCAGCCCCAGCATTTT. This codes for CASMGQGIRQPQHF.

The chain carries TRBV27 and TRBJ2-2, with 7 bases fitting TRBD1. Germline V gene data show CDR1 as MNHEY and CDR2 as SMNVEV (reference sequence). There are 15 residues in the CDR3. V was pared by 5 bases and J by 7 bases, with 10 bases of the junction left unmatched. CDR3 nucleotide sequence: TGTGCCAGCAGTCCCACGGTTACAGGGGTCGGGGAGCTGTTTTTT. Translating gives CASSPTVTGVGELFF.

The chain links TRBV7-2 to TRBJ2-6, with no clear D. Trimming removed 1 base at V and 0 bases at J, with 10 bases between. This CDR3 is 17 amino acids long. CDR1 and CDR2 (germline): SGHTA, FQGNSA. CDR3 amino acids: CASSLVGWDSGANVLTF. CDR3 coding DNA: TGTGCCAGCAGCTTAGTCGGGTGGGACTCTGGGGCCAACGTCCTGACTTTC.

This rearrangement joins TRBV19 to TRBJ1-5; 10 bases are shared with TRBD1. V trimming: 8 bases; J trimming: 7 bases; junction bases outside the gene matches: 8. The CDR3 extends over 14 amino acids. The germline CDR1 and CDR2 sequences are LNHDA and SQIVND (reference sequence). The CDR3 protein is CASGEWDRGQPQHF. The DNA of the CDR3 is TGTGCCAGTGGGGAATGGGACAGGGGACAGCCCCAGCATTTT.

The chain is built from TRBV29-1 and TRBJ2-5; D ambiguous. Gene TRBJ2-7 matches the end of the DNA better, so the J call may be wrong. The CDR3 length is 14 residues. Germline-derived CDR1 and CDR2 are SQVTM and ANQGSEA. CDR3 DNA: TGCAGCGTTGGGATGGCAGATTATCCCTACGAGCAGTACTTC. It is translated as CSVGMADYPYEQYF.

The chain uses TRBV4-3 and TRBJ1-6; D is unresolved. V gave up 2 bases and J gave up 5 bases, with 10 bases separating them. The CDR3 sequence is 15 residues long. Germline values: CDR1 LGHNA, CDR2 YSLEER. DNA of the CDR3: TGCGCCAGCAGCCAATTCGCGGGGAATAATTCACCCCTCCACTTT. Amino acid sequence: CASSQFAGNNSPLHF.

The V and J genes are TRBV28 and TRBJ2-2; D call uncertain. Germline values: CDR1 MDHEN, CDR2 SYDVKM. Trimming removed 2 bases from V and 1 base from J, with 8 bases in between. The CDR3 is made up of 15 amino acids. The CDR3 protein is CASSLTLVNTGELFF. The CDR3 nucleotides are TGTGCCAGCAGTTTAACATTGGTGAACACCGGGGAGCTGTTTTTT.

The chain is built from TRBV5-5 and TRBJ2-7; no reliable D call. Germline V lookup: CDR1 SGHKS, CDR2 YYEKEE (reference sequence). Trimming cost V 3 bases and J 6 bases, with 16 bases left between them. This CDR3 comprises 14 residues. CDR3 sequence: CASSSDQFTSEQYF. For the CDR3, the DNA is TGTGCCAGCAGCTCGGATCAATTCACCTCCGAGCAGTACTTC. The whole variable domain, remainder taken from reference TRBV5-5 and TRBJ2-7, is DAGVTQSPTHLIKTRGQQVTLRCSPISGHKSVSWYQQVLGQGPQFIFQYYEKEERGRGNFPDRFSARQFPNYSSELNVNALLLGDSALYLCASSSDQFTSEQYFGPGTRLTVT.

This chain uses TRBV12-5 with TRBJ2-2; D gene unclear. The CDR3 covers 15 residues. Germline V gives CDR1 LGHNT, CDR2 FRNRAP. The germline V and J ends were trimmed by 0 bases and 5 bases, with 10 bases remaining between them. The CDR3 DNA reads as TGTGCTAGTGGTTTGGTATTCTCCGGGACCGGGGAGCTGTTTTTT. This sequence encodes CASGLVFSGTGELFF.

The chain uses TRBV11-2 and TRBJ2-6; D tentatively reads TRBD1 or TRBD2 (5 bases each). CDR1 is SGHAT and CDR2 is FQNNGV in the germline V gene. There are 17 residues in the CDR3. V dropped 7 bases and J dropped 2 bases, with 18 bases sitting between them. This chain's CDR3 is CASTTRFRGAGANVLTF. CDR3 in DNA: TGTGCCAGCACCACCAGATTCAGAGGGGCTGGGGCCAACGTCCTGACTTTC.

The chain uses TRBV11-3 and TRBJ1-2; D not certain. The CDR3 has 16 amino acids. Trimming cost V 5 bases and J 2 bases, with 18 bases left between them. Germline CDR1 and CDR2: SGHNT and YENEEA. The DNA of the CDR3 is TGTGCCAGCAGCCGCGCTATTGTAGGCGACAACTATGGCTACACCTTC. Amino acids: CASSRAIVGDNYGYTF.

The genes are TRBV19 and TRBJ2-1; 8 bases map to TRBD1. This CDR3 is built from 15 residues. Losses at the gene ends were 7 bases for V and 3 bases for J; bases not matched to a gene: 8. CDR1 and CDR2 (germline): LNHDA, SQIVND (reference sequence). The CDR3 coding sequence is TGTGCCAGTACCTCGACAGGGGTAATCTACAATGAGCAGTTCTTC. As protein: CASTSTGVIYNEQFF.

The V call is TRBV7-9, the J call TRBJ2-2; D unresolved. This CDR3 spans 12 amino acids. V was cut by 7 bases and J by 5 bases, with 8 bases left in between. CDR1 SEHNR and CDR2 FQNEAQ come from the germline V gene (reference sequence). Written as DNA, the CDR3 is TGTGCCAGCAAGTTGGGGACCGGGGAGCTGTTTTTT. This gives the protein CASKLGTGELFF.